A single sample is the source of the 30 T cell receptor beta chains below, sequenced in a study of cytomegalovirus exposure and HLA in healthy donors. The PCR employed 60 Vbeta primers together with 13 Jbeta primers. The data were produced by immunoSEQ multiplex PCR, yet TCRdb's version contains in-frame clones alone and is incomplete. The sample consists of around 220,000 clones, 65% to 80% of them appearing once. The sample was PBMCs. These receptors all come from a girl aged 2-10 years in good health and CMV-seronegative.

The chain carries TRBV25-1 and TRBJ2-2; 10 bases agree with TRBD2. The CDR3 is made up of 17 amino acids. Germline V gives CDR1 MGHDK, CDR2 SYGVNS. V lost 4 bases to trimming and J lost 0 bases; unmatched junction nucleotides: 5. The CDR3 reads CASSVTAGGPNTGELFF. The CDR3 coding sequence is TGTGCCAGCAGTGTGACAGCGGGAGGGCCGAACACCGGGGAGCTGTTTTTT. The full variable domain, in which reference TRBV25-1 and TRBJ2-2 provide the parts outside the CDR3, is EADIYQTPRYLVIGTGKKITLECSQTMGHDKMYWYQQDPGMELHLIHYSYGVNSTEKGDLSSESTVSRIRTEHFPLTLESARPSHTSQYLCASSVTAGGPNTGELFFGEGSRLTVL.

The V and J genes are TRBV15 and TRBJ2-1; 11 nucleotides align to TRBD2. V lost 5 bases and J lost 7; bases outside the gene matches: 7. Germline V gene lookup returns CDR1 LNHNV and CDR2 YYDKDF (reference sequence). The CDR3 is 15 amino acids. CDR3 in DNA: TGTGCCACCAGCCACGGACTAGCGGGTGCTAATGAGCAGTTCTTC. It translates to CATSHGLAGANEQFF.

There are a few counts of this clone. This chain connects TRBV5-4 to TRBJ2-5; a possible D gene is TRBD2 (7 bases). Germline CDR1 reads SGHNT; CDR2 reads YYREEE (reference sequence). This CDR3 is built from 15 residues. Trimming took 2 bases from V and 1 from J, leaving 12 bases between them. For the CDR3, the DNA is TGTGCCAGCAGCTTTGGCGGGGGCCTCCAAGAGACCCAGTACTTC. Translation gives CASSFGGGLQETQYF.

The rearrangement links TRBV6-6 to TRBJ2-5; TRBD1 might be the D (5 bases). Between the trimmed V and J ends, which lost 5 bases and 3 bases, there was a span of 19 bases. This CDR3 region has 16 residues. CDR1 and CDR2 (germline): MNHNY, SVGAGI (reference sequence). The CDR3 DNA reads TGTGCCAGCAGTCCTCCGGAGTTTCAGGGTAAAGAGACCCAGTACTTC. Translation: CASSPPEFQGKETQYF.

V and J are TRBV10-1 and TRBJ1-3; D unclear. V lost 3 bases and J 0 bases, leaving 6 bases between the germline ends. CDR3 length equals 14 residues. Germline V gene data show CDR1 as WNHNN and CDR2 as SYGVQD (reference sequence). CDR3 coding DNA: TGCGCCAGCAGTGACGGTATCTCTGGAAACACCATATATTTT. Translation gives CASSDGISGNTIYF.

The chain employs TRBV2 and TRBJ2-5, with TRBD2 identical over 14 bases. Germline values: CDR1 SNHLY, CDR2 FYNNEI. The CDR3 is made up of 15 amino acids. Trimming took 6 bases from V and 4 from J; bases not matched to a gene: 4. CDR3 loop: CASRMTSGGAETQYF. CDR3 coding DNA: TGTGCCAGCAGGATGACTAGCGGGGGGGCAGAGACCCAGTACTTC. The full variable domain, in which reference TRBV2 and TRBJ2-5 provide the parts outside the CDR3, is EPEVTQTPSHQVTQMGQEVILRCVPISNHLYFYWYRQILGQKVEFLVSFYNNEISEKSEIFDDQFSVERPDGSNFTLKIRSTKLEDSAMYFCASRMTSGGAETQYFGPGTRLLVL.

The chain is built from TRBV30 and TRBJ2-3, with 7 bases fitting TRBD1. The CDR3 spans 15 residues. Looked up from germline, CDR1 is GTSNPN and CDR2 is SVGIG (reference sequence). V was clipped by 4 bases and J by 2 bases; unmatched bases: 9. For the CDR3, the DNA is TGTGCCTGGAAGACCAAACAGGGGAACACAGATACGCAGTATTTT. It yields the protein CAWKTKQGNTDTQYF.

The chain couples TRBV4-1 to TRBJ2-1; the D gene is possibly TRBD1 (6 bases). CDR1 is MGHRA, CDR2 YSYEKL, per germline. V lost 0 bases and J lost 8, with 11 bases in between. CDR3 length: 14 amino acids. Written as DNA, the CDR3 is TGCGCCAGCAGCCAAGATATCAGGGGCCATGAGCAGTTCTTC. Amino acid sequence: CASSQDIRGHEQFF.

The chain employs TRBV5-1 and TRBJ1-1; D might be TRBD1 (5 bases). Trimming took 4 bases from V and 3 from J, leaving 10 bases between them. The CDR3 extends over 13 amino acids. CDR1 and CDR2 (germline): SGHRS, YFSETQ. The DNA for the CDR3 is TGCGCCAGCAGCCACCGGGGGGACACTGAAGCTTTCTTT. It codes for CASSHRGDTEAFF.

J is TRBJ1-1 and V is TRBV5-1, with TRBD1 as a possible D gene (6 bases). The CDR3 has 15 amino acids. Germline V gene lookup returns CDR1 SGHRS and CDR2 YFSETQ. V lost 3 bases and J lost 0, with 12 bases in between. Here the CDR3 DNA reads TGCGCCAGCAGCTGGACAGAGAACTTGAACACTGAAGCTTTCTTT. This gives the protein CASSWTENLNTEAFF. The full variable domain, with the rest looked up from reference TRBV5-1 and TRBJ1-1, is KAGVTQTPRYLIKTRGQQVTLSCSPISGHRSVSWYQQTPGQGLQFLFEYFSETQRNKGNFPGRFSGRQFSNSRSEMNVSTLELGDSALYLCASSWTENLNTEAFFGQGTRLTVV.

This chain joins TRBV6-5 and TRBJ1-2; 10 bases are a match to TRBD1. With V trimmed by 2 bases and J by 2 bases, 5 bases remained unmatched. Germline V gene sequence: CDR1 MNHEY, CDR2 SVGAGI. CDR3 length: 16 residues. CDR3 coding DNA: TGTGCCAGCAGTTACCAACCGGGACAGGGGAACTATGGCTACACCTTC. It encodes CASSYQPGQGNYGYTF.

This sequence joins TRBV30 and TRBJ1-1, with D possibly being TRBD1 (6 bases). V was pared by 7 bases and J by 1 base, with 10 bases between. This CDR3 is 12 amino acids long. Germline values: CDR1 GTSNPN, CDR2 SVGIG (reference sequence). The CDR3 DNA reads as TGTGCCTTCCAGGGGAGGAACACTGAAGCTTTCTTT. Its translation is CAFQGRNTEAFF. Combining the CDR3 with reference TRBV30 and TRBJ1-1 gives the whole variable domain SQTIHQWPATLVQPVGSPLSLECTVEGTSNPNLYWYRQAAGRGLQLLFYSVGIGQISSEVPQNLSASRPQDRQFILSSKKLLLSDSGFYLCAFQGRNTEAFFGQGTRLTVV.

CDR3 nucleotide sequence: TGCGCCAGCAGCCCTCCGGGACACACAGATACGCAGTATTTT. Amino acids: CASSPPGHTDTQYF. This chain links TRBV4-1 with TRBJ2-3, with a tentative D call TRBD1 (6 bases). This CDR3 has 14 amino acids. V lost 4 bases, J lost 2 bases, and 10 bases lay in between. Germline-derived CDR1 and CDR2 are MGHRA and YSYEKL.

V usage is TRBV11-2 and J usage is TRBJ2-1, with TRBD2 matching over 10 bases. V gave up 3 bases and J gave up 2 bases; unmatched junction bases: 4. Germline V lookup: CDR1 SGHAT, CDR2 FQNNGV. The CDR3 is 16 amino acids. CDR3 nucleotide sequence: TGTGCCAGCAGCTTCCTAAGCGGGGGGGCCTACAATGAGCAGTTCTTC. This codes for CASSFLSGGAYNEQFF.

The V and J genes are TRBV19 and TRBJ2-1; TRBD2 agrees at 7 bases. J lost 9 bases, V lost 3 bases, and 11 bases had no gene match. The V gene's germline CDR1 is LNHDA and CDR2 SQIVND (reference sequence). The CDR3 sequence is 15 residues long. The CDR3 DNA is TGTGCCAGTAGTATGGGGTCGGGGCCGGGGGGTGAGCAGTTCTTC. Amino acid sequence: CASSMGSGPGGEQFF.

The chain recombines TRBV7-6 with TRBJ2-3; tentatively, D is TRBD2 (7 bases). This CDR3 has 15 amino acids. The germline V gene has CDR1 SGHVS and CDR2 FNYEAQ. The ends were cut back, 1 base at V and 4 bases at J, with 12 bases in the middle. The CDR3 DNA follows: TGTGCCAGCAGCTTAGGGGGGGGCAGCGCAGATACGCAGTATTTT. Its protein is CASSLGGGSADTQYF.

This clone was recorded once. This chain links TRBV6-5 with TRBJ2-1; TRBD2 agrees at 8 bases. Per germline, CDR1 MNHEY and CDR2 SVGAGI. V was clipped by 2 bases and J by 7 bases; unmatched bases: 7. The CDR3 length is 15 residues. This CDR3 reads CASSYVPGGRNEQFF. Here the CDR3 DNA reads TGTGCCAGCAGTTACGTTCCGGGGGGGCGGAATGAGCAGTTCTTC.

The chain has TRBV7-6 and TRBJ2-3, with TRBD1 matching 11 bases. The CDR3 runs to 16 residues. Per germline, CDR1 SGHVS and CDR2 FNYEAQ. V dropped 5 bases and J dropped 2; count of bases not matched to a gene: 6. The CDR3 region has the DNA TGTGCCAGCAGCGGGGGGACAGGGGGTTTCACAGATACGCAGTATTTT. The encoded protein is CASSGGTGGFTDTQYF.

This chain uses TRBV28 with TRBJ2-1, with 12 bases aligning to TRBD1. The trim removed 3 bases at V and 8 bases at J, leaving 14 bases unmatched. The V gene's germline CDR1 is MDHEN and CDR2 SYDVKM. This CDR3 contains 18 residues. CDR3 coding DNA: TGTGCCAGCAGTTTTTCCATAGACCGGGGGACAGGGGGCGATGAGCAGTTCTTC. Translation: CASSFSIDRGTGGDEQFF.

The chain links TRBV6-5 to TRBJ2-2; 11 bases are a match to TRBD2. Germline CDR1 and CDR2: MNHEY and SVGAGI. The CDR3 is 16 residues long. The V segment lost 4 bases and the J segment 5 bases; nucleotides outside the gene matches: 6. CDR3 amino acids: CASSFLAGGGTGELFF. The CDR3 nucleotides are TGTGCCAGCAGTTTCCTAGCGGGGGGAGGTACCGGGGAGCTGTTTTTT.

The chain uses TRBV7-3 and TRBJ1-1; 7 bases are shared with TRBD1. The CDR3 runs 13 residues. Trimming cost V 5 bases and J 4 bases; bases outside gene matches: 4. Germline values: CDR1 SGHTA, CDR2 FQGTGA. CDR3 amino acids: CASSVTGPTEAFF. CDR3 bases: TGTGCCAGCAGCGTGACAGGGCCCACTGAAGCTTTCTTT.

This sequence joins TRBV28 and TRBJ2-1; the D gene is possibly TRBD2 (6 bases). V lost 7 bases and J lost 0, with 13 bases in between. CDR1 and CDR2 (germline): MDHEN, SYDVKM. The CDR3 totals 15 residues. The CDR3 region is CASMTGVSSYNEQFF. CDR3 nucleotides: TGTGCCAGCATGACGGGGGTGAGCTCCTACAATGAGCAGTTCTTC.

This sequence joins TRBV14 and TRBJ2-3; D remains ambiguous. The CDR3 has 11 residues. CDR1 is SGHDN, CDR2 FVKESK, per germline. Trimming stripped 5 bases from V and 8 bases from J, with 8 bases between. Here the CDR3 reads CASSEALTQYF. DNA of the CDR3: TGTGCCAGCAGCGAGGCTCTTACGCAGTATTTT.

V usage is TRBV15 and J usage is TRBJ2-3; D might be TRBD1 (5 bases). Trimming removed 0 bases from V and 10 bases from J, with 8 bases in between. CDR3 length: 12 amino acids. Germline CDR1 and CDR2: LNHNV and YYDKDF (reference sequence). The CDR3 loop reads CATSRDRVAQYF. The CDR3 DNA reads TGTGCCACCAGCAGAGACAGGGTGGCGCAGTATTTT.

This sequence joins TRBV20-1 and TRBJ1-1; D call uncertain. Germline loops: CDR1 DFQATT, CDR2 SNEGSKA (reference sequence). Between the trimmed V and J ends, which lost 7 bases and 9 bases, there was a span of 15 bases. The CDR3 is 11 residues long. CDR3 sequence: CSGQPGGKAFF. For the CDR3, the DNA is TGCAGTGGCCAACCCGGAGGGAAAGCTTTCTTT.

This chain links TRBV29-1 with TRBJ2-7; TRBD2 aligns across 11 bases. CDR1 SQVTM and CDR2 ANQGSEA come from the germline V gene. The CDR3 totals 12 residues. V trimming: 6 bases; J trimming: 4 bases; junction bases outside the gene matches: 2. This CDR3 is CSVGTSGYEQYF. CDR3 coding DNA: TGCAGCGTCGGGACTAGCGGTTACGAGCAGTACTTC.

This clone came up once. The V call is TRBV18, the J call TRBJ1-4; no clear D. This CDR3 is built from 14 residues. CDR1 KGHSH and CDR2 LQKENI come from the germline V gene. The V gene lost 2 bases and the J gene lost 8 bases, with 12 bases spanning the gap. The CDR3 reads CASSPKQTGEKLFF. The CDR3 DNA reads TGTGCCAGCTCACCAAAACAAACGGGGGAAAAACTGTTTTTT.

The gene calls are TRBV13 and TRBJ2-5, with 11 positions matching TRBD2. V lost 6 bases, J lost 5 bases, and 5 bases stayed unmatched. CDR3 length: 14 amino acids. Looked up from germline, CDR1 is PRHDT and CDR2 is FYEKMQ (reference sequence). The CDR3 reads CASSSGRAWETQYF. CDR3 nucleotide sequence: TGTGCCAGCAGTAGCGGGAGGGCCTGGGAGACCCAGTACTTC.

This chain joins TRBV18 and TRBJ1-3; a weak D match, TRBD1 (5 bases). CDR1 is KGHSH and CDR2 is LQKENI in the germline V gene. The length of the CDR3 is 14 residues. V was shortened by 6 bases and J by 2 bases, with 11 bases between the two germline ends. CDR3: CASSPTVPGNTIYF. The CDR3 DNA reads TGTGCCAGCTCGCCGACAGTTCCTGGAAACACCATATATTTT. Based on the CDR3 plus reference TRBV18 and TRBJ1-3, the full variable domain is NAGVMQNPRHLVRRRGQEARLRCSPMKGHSHVYWYRQLPEEGLKFMVYLQKENIIDESGMPKERFSAEFPKEGPSILRIQQVVRGDSAAYFCASSPTVPGNTIYFGEGSWLTVV.

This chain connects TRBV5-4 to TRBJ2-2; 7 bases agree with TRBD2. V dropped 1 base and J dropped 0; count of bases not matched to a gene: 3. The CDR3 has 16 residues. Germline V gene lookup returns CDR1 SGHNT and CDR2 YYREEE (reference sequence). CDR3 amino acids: CASSLTGGPNTGELFF. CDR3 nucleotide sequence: TGTGCCAGCAGCTTGACGGGGGGACCGAACACCGGGGAGCTGTTTTTT.